Below, 19 T cell receptor beta chains from the same sample are listed, as sequenced in a study of beta chain features in type 1 diabetes. The authors reverse transcribed all of the isolated RNA, so sequencing captured expressed TCRB transcripts. Here immunoSEQ multiplex PCR was the method, and the copy in TCRdb shows in-frame clones only, minus some. The repertoire has tens of thousands of clones, under 35% of them found once; the top ten carry 0.45%. What was sequenced was stem cell memory CD4+ T cells from blood. Receptors originate from a woman between 18 and 30 years old in good health.

The chain couples TRBV4-1 to TRBJ1-5; 8 nucleotides match TRBD1. Germline trimming cut 3 bases from V and 3 bases from J; bases unmatched to any gene: 10. Germline loops: CDR1 MGHRA, CDR2 YSYEKL. The CDR3 spans 17 residues. The CDR3 nucleotides are TGCGCCAGCAGCCATGAACCGGACAGGGCGGACAATCAGCCCCAGCATTTT. Its protein product is CASSHEPDRADNQPQHF.

V is TRBV18 and J is TRBJ2-5; 9 nucleotides align to TRBD1. CDR3 length: 16 residues. The V and J ends lost 3 bases and 7 bases, in that order; junction bases with no gene match: 12. Looked up from germline, CDR1 is KGHSH and CDR2 is LQKENI. CDR3 amino acids: CASSPGQGTAGGTQYF. CDR3 DNA: TGTGCCAGCTCACCCGGACAGGGGACCGCCGGTGGGACCCAGTACTTC.

The J gene is TRBJ2-7, the V gene TRBV5-1; TRBD1 matches at 7 bases. The trim removed 4 bases at V and 0 bases at J, leaving 4 bases unmatched. From germline, CDR1 is SGHRS and CDR2 YFSETQ. The CDR3 is made up of 14 amino acids. The CDR3 loop reads CASSTGQTSYEQYF. CDR3 DNA: TGCGCCAGCAGCACGGGACAGACCTCCTACGAGCAGTACTTC.

This chain links TRBV7-2 with TRBJ2-2, with 9 bases aligning to TRBD1. Per the germline V gene, CDR1 is SGHTA and CDR2 is FQGNSA. V gave up 2 bases and J gave up 4 bases; unmatched junction bases: 5. CDR3 size: 16 residues. CDR3 nucleotides: TGTGCCAGCAGCTTACGGGACAGGGTGGCCACCGGGGAGCTGTTTTTT. Translated, it gives CASSLRDRVATGELFF.

The chain uses TRBV10-3 and TRBJ2-3; 12 bases agree with TRBD2. The CDR3 sequence is 15 residues long. V was clipped by 5 bases and J by 3 bases; unmatched bases: 3. Looked up from germline, CDR1 is ENHRY and CDR2 is SYGVKD. The DNA of the CDR3 is TGTGCCATCAGTCTCACTAGCGGGGGGACAGATACGCAGTATTTT. Translation: CAISLTSGGTDTQYF.

This clone occurred a few times. This chain links TRBV30 with TRBJ1-5; D is uncertain. This CDR3 has 12 amino acids. Trimming cost V 1 base and J 4 bases, with 5 bases left between them. CDR1 and CDR2 from the germline V gene are GTSNPN and SVGIG (reference sequence). The CDR3 DNA reads as TGTGCCTGGAGTGGCCAGAATCAGCCCCAGCATTTT. This codes for CAWSGQNQPQHF. Filled out from reference TRBV30 and TRBJ1-5, the complete variable domain reads SQTIHQWPATLVQPVGSPLSLECTVEGTSNPNLYWYRQAAGRGLQLLFYSVGIGQISSEVPQNLSASRPQDRQFILSSKKLLLSDSGFYLCAWSGQNQPQHFGDGTRLSIL.

This clone has only a few counts. V gene TRBV15 combines with J gene TRBJ1-4; 8 bases match TRBD1. CDR3 size: 15 residues. The ends lost 0 bases at V and 7 bases at J; junction bases unmatched: 4. Germline CDR1 reads LNHNV; CDR2 reads YYDKDF (reference sequence). DNA for the CDR3: TGTGCCACCAGCAGAGACAGGGGGCGGGTTGAAAAACTGTTTTTT. It specifies CATSRDRGRVEKLFF.

This rearrangement joins TRBV19 to TRBJ1-3; D not resolved. The CDR3 has 14 amino acids. Trimming pared 7 bases from V and 0 bases from J, leaving 10 bases between. Germline assignment: CDR1 LNHDA and CDR2 SQIVND (reference sequence). The CDR3 DNA follows: TGTGCCAGTAAGGAGGGAAGCTCTGGAAACACCATATATTTT. Translating gives CASKEGSSGNTIYF.

This clone turned up a few times. V is TRBV7-9 and J is TRBJ1-1, with D perhaps matching TRBD1 (5 bases). CDR1 is SEHNR and CDR2 is FQNEAQ in the germline V gene (reference sequence). CDR3 size: 13 residues. The V end was cut by 5 bases, the J end by 1 base, with 8 bases between. The CDR3 DNA reads as TGTGCCAGCAGCCCGGGGGGGAACACTGAAGCTTTCTTT. Translated, it gives CASSPGGNTEAFF.

The rearrangement uses TRBV2 and TRBJ2-1, with D maybe TRBD1 (5 bases). The CDR3 sequence is 12 residues long. Germline CDR1 and CDR2: SNHLY and FYNNEI. V lost 2 bases and J lost 12, with 11 bases in between. The CDR3 is CASSEQGNGQFF. CDR3 sequence (DNA): TGTGCCAGCAGTGAACAGGGAAACGGGCAGTTCTTC.

The chain carries TRBV7-2 and TRBJ2-2; no reliable D call. Per germline, CDR1 SGHTA and CDR2 FQGNSA. The CDR3 consists of 14 residues. V lost 3 bases and J lost 1, with 6 bases in between. CDR3 sequence reads: CASSLNMNTGELFF. For the CDR3, the DNA is TGTGCCAGCAGCTTGAACATGAACACCGGGGAGCTGTTTTTT.

V and J are TRBV5-1 and TRBJ2-1; 13 bases are shared with TRBD2. V dropped 3 bases and J dropped 8; count of bases not matched to a gene: 11. The germline gives CDR1 SGHRS, CDR2 YFSETQ. The CDR3 is 17 residues long. The CDR3 loop reads CASSSGTSGARGDEQFF. DNA of the CDR3: TGCGCCAGCAGCTCCGGGACTAGCGGGGCACGCGGGGATGAGCAGTTCTTC. Based on the CDR3 plus reference TRBV5-1 and TRBJ2-1, the full variable domain is KAGVTQTPRYLIKTRGQQVTLSCSPISGHRSVSWYQQTPGQGLQFLFEYFSETQRNKGNFPGRFSGRQFSNSRSEMNVSTLELGDSALYLCASSSGTSGARGDEQFFGPGTRLTVL.

This clone was counted a few times. The CDR3 loop is CASSLEAPGLNTEAFF. The CDR3 DNA follows: TGTGCCAGCAGCTTAGAAGCCCCAGGACTCAACACTGAAGCTTTCTTT. The rearrangement links TRBV7-2 to TRBJ1-1; D is uncertain. This CDR3 comprises 16 residues. CDR1 and CDR2 from the germline V gene are SGHTA and FQGNSA. The V end lost 1 base, the J end lost 2 bases, and 14 bases lay between the germline ends.

In this sample, this clone turned up a few times. CDR3 nucleotides: TGCAGCGCCAGGATCCGGGACAGGTCCTACGAGCAGTACTTC. As protein: CSARIRDRSYEQYF. The chain is built from TRBV29-1 and TRBJ2-7, with 8 bases matching TRBD1. V was pared by 7 bases and J by 1 base, with 9 bases of the junction left unmatched. The CDR3 is 14 amino acids. Germline CDR1 and CDR2: SQVTM and ANQGSEA.

The chain employs TRBV23-1 and TRBJ2-7; D is possibly TRBD2 (5 bases). TRBV23-1 is marked as an open reading frame, function uncertain. V gave up 3 bases and J gave up 4 bases, with 16 bases separating them. The CDR3 runs to 15 residues. CDR3 region: CASSHPDFNSYEQYF. CDR3 in DNA: TGCGCCAGCAGTCATCCGGACTTTAATTCATACGAGCAGTACTTC.

The chain is built from TRBV20-1 and TRBJ1-1; 7 nucleotides align to TRBD1. The V gene end was trimmed by 5 bases and the J gene end by 6 bases; junction bases not matched to a gene: 3. In germline, CDR1 is DFQATT, CDR2 SNEGSKA (reference sequence). This CDR3 has 11 amino acids. CDR3 loop: CSAGTVAEAFF. The DNA of the CDR3 is TGCAGTGCTGGGACAGTCGCTGAAGCTTTCTTT.

The V gene is TRBV5-1, the J gene TRBJ2-3; weak D call: TRBD1 (5 bases). This CDR3 comprises 15 residues. V was pared by 0 bases and J by 3 bases, with 11 bases between. Looked up from germline, CDR1 is SGHRS and CDR2 is YFSETQ. CDR3 sequence (DNA): TGCGCCAGCAGCTTGGGCCACGCAGGGACAGATACGCAGTATTTT. This sequence encodes CASSLGHAGTDTQYF.

The CDR3 DNA follows: TGTGCCAGCAGCCCTACCGACAGACAGGCTTTCTTT. It translates to CASSPTDRQAFF. The chain combines TRBV11-2 with TRBJ1-1, with D perhaps matching TRBD1 (5 bases). Deletions cut 5 bases from V and 11 bases from J, with 15 bases between. CDR3 length: 12 amino acids. CDR1 is SGHAT and CDR2 is FQNNGV in the germline V gene.

V gene TRBV18 combines with J gene TRBJ1-1, with TRBD1 as a possible D gene (6 bases). Germline V gene lookup returns CDR1 KGHSH and CDR2 LQKENI. The CDR3 runs 15 residues. V was clipped by 4 bases and J by 3 bases, with 15 bases between them. CDR3 residues: CASSLNSKGDTEAFF. DNA for the CDR3: TGTGCCAGCTCACTTAACTCGAAGGGGGACACTGAAGCTTTCTTT.